This TCR beta chain originates from a study of CD8+ T cells in alopecia areata. A note on this clone: Its specificity is not known.

After isolation, RNA underwent reverse transcription to generate cDNA as the sequencing template. The method was immunoSEQ multiplex PCR; TCRdb's version includes in-frame clones alone and lacks a portion of them. The table has about 69,000 clones, 50% to 75% seen once; the top ten hold around a sixth. The study's findings and limits: An increase in clonality over normal scalp was evident in lesional scalp, especially alopecia totalis/universalis.

Germline V gene data show CDR1 as MNHEY and CDR2 as SVGAGI. The length of the CDR3 is 14 residues. V lost 5 bases, J lost 6 bases, and 6 bases stayed unmatched. Sequenced here: CD8+ T cells sorted from blood, sampled at week 0. The sequence derives from a human donor with alopecia areata. The chain recombines TRBV6-5 with TRBJ1-5; the match to TRBD1 covers 8 bases. CDR3 nucleotides: TGTGCCAGCAGTGATGGACAGGGCTTTCAGCCCCAGCATTTT. Encoded protein: CASSDGQGFQPQHF.